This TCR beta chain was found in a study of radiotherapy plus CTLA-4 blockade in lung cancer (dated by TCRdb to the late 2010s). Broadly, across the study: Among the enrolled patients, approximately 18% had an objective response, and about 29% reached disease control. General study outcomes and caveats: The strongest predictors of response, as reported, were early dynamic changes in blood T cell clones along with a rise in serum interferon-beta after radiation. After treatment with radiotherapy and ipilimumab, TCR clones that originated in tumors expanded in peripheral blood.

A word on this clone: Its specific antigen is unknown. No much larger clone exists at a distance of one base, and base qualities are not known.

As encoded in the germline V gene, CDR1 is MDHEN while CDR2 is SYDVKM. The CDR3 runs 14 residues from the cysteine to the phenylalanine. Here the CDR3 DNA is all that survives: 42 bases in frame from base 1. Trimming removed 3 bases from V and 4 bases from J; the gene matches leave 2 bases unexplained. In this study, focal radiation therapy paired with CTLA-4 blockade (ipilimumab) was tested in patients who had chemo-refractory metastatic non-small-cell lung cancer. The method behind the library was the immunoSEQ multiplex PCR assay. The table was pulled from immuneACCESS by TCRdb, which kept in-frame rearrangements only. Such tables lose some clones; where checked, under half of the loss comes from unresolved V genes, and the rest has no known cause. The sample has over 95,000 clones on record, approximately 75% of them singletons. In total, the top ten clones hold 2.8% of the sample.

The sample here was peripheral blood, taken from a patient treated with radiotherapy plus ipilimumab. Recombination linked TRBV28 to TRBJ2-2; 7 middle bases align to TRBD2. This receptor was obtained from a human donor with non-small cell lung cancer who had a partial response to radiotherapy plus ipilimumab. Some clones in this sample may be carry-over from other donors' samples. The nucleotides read TGTGCCAGCAGTTTGGGGAGGGGCACCGGGGAGCTGTTTTTT. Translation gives CASSLGRGTGELFF.